The source of this TCR beta chain is a study of blood T cell repertoires in COVID-19. Study background: Whether acute or convalescent, the COVID-19 samples came from the United States, Italy and Spain. T cells, B-cell-depleted T cells, or PBMCs supplied cDNA or gDNA.

Per the study methods: It was from reference gene primer amplification that nucleated cell counts were estimated. Using immunoSEQ multiplex PCR, the repertoire was profiled, and TCRdb retains in-frame clones only, with some absent. V, J and clone size reflect that table, while D and trimming were determined from the DNA. The sample carries some 220,000 clones, around four fifths recorded once. The CDR3 runs to 19 residues. Germline V gives CDR1 KGHDR, CDR2 SFDVKD. V was clipped by 1 base and J by 1 base; unmatched bases: 3. This clone was seen just once. Sequencing used peripheral blood. This sequence was found in a woman aged 55-70 years with active or convalescent COVID-19. The rearrangement links TRBV24-1 to TRBJ2-2, with 15 bases aligning to TRBD2. Written as DNA, the CDR3 is TGTGCCACCAGTGATTTTCCGGGACTAGCGGGGGGGAACACCGGGGAGCTGTTTTTT. This codes for CATSDFPGLAGGNTGELFF.